This T cell receptor beta chain was sequenced in a study of tumor and adjacent non-tumor tissue in lung cancer (dated by TCRdb to about 2018). Study-wide context: Patients with adenocarcinoma (approximately 12), squamous cell carcinoma (2) and small cell lung cancer (1) were included in the cohort. The 15 enrolled patients, of whom 10 were men and 5 were women, were aged roughly 30 to 76 years and were diagnosed with TNM stage I to III disease. Sequencing produced about 130,000,000 productive TCRbeta reads in total, an average of approximately 4.5 million reads per sample. The study compared bulk TCRbeta repertoires between lung tumor tissue and matched distant non-tumor lung tissue from 15 lung cancer patients. Fewer than 35 paired specimens, one tumor and one normal lung sample per patient, were profiled by TCRbeta CDR3 sequencing.

Regarding this clonotype: Its recognized antigen is unknown. Just one base apart from a much larger clone, this may be a read error.

RNA was isolated from bulk unsorted tissue, and RNA quality was assessed with a NanoDrop ND-1000 and an Agilent 2100. The normal lung samples consisted of distant non-tumor tissue collected more than 3 cm from the tumor edge. Newly diagnosed lung cancer patients without prior chemotherapy who had been admitted for thoracic surgery in China between August and November 2014 were enrolled as donors. Patients with previous radiotherapy or chemotherapy, or with another concurrent cancer, were excluded from the study. Pieces of surgical tissue measuring 1-2 cm3 were kept in RNAlater solution and held at -80 degrees C until needed. The library came from multiplex PCR. This sample was sequenced with an Illumina HiSeq 2500. Following protocols modified from ARM-PCR, the researchers constructed TCRbeta libraries through three rounds of nested PCR with primers (Table S4). Before sequencing, PCR products of 200-500 bp were cut from the gel and purified using the QIAquick gel extraction kit. Processing in the source paper ran as follows. Reads were cleaned using Trimmomatic, were merged into complete CDR3 sequences using FLASH, and were assigned to V(D)J germline segments using MiTCR. VDJtools was used to compute clonal diversity as the inverse Simpson's index. In-frame sequences lacking a premature stop codon were counted as productive reads. TCRdb applied fastp at Q25 and MiXCR to the public reads, then kept only in-frame beta chains. Each CDR3 protein appears once, grouped with its most common genes and DNA. None of the V and J calls come from the authors' own analysis; TCRdb made them. The sample table lists 43,000 or so distinct CDR3 sequences, more than 50% of them with a count of one. The top ten clones comprise about 41% of the sample.

Paper-wide results and their limitations: Only roughly 14 patients were in the cohort, and the authors stated that larger samples and more detailed clinical data are needed. TCR diversity was significantly higher in younger patients, and higher tumor TCR diversity was associated with shorter overall and disease-free survival. The methods do not name the sequencing platform or mention unique molecular identifiers. Significantly higher TCR diversity (inverse Simpson) was observed in tumor tissue than in normal lung tissue (around 450 vs 160, P = 0.0075, Mann-Whitney U test). Peripheral blood was not sequenced, so blood TCRbeta repertoires were not examined in the lung cancer patients of the study. The top 100 clones accounted for a significantly larger cumulative portion of the repertoire in normal lung than in tumor tissue.

The CDR3 runs 13 amino acids, cysteine and phenylalanine included. CDR3 DNA only is kept here, 39 bases in frame from base 1. Per the germline V gene (reference sequence), MNHNY is the CDR1 and SVGAGI is the CDR2. The source of this sequence is a man between 50 and 59 years old with non-small cell lung cancer. The sequenced sample was distant non-tumor lung tissue. The chain uses TRBV6-6 and TRBJ2-5; TRBD2 aligns with 14 central bases. This receptor carries the CDR3 CVSEGTSGSSQYF. The nucleotide sequence reads TGTGTCAGCGAAGGGACTAGCGGGAGTTCCCAGTACTTC.